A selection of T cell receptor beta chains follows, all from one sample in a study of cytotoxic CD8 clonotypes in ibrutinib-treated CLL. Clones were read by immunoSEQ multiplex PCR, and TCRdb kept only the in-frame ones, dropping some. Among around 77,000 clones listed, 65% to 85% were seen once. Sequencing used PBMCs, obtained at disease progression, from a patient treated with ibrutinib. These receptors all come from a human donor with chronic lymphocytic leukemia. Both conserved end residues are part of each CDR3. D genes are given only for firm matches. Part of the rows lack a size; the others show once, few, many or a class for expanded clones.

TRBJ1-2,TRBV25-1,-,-,TGTGCCAGCAGTGTCGCTAACTATGGCTACACCTTC,CASSVANYGYTF
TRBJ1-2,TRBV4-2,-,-,TGTGCCAGCAGCCAAGCGGTGGCCGGAATTTACTATGGCTACACCTTC,CASSQAVAGIYYGYTF
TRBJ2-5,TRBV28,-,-,TGTGCCAGCAGCCGTCGGCTCAATCAAGAGACCCAGTACTTC,CASSRRLNQETQYF
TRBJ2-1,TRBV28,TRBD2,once,TGTGCCAGCCACTTTGGGGGGGCCTACAATGAGCAGTTCTTC,CASHFGGAYNEQFF
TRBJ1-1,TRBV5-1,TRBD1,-,TGCGCCAGCAGCTTGGGGACAGGGTTTCCGTTCACTGAAGCTTTCTTT,CASSLGTGFPFTEAFF
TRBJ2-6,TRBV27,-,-,TGTGCCAGCAGTCCCGACAGGCCCGGGGCCAACGTCCTGACTTTC,CASSPDRPGANVLTF
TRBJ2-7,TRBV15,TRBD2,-,TGTGCCACCAGGCTAGCGGGGGTCATTTCCTACGAGCAGTACTTC,CATRLAGVISYEQYF
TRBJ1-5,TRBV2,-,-,TGTGCCAGCACTTGGGGGGTCTCCCAGCCCCAGCATTTT,CASTWGVSQPQHF
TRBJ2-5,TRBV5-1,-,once,TGCGCCAGCAGCTCGGGGTCCCGGTGGGAGACCCAGTACTTC,CASSSGSRWETQYF
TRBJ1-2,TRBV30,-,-,TGTGCCTGGATATGGCCAGATTACAGCTATGGCTACACCTTC,CAWIWPDYSYGYTF
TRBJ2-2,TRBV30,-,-,TGTGCCTTATTCCCCGGGACGGGGGAGCTGTTTTTT,CALFPGTGELFF
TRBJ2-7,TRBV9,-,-,TGTGCCAGCAGCGTAGCTCCCGCAGGGGGGTACTACGAGCAGTACTTC,CASSVAPAGGYYEQYF
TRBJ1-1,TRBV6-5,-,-,TGTGCCAGCAGTTACTCGAAATTGGGCACTGAAGCTTTCTTT,CASSYSKLGTEAFF